One and the same sample provided the 26 T cell receptor beta chains below, sequenced in a study of blood T cell repertoires in COVID-19. TCRdb's copy holds only in-frame clones and misses some; the assay was immunoSEQ multiplex PCR. Altogether hundreds of thousands of clones are present, roughly 89% being singletons, with the ten largest covering roughly 7.4%. Sequenced material: peripheral blood. These receptors originate from a woman between 45 and 60 years old with COVID-19, enrolled during active disease.

V gene TRBV2 combines with J gene TRBJ2-1, with 9 nucleotides matching TRBD1. This CDR3 contains 15 residues. Germline V gives CDR1 SNHLY, CDR2 FYNNEI. Trimming removed 7 bases from V and 7 bases from J; junction bases left unmatched: 11. The CDR3 DNA sequence: TGTGCCAGCACCCGAAATATGGGACAGGGTAATGAGCAGTTCTTC. Translation gives CASTRNMGQGNEQFF.

The chain employs TRBV7-9 and TRBJ1-3; TRBD1 matches at 8 bases. The CDR3 consists of 15 residues. CDR1 and CDR2 (germline): SEHNR, FQNEAQ (reference sequence). Trimming at V came to 3 bases and at J to 2 bases, leaving 3 bases not matched to a gene. CDR3 sequence: CASSFGRGPGNTIYF. The CDR3 DNA reads TGTGCCAGCAGCTTTGGCAGGGGGCCTGGAAACACCATATATTTT.

The rearrangement joins TRBV2 to TRBJ1-5; weak D call: TRBD1 (6 bases). The CDR3 covers 15 residues. Trimming pared 7 bases from V and 3 bases from J, leaving 16 bases between. Germline V CDR1 and CDR2: SNHLY, FYNNEI. Written as DNA, the CDR3 is TGTGCCAGCAATGACCTTGAGGGACACAATCAGCCCCAGCATTTT. Protein sequence: CASNDLEGHNQPQHF.

About this clone itself: Other nucleotide sequences in the sample specify the same CDR3. This chain connects TRBV3-1 (or the pseudogene TRBV3-2) to TRBJ2-7; TRBD2 might be the D (5 bases). Trimming left V 0 bases short and J 0 bases short, with 6 bases between. Germline V gene data show CDR1 as LGHDT and CDR2 as YNNKEL (reference sequence). CDR3 length equals 14 residues. Here the CDR3 DNA reads TGTGCCAGCAGCCAAGATGGGAGCTCCTACGAGCAGTACTTC. Its translation: CASSQDGSSYEQYF.

The chain's CDR3 is CASREGLGVQETQYF. For the CDR3, the DNA is TGCGCCAGCCGGGAGGGGCTGGGGGTACAAGAGACCCAGTACTTC. The chain links TRBV5-1 to TRBJ2-5; TRBD2 agrees at 8 bases. Germline lookup yields CDR1 SGHRS and CDR2 YFSETQ. The CDR3 runs to 15 residues. The trim removed 7 bases at V and 2 bases at J, leaving 10 bases unmatched.

V gene TRBV18 combines with J gene TRBJ2-7; possibly TRBD2 for D (5 bases). The germline V and J ends were trimmed by 4 bases and 6 bases, with 16 bases remaining between them. CDR1 is KGHSH and CDR2 is LQKENI in the germline V gene. This CDR3 has 14 amino acids. CDR3 coding DNA: TGTGCCAGCTCACTCGGGATGATGGCTGTCGAGCAGTACTTC. Translation gives CASSLGMMAVEQYF.

The chain carries TRBV6-5 and TRBJ1-4; a weak D match, TRBD1 (6 bases). Trimming stripped 5 bases from V and 11 bases from J, with 21 bases between. This CDR3 is built from 15 residues. Per the germline V gene, CDR1 is MNHEY and CDR2 is SVGAGI. CDR3 bases: TGTGCCAGCAGTCTATCGACAGGTCCCCTTAGGAAACTGTTTTTT. Encoded protein: CASSLSTGPLRKLFF.

The rearrangement joins TRBV7-2 to TRBJ1-1; 9 bases are a match to TRBD1. The CDR3 contains 15 residues. Losses at the gene ends were 5 bases for V and 7 bases for J; bases not matched to a gene: 11. Germline assignment: CDR1 SGHTA and CDR2 FQGNSA. The CDR3 sequence: CASSLYGTGYDEAFF. Here the CDR3 DNA reads TGTGCCAGCAGCCTTTACGGGACAGGGTACGATGAAGCTTTCTTT.

DNA for the CDR3: TGTGCCAGCAGCCCGGGACTAGCGGGAGCCTTGGGTACGCAGTATTTT. This encodes CASSPGLAGALGTQYF. The rearrangement joins TRBV7-3 to TRBJ2-3, with 14 bases identical to TRBD2. With V trimmed by 5 bases and J by 8 bases, 9 bases remained unmatched. Germline V CDR1 and CDR2: SGHTA, FQGTGA. This CDR3 is built from 16 residues.

The genes are TRBV7-9 and TRBJ2-5; 10 bases agree with TRBD1. CDR3 size: 14 residues. With 4 bases clipped from V and 4 bases from J, the junction kept 3 bases outside the gene matches. CDR1 and CDR2 (germline): SEHNR, FQNEAQ (reference sequence). CDR3 DNA: TGTGCCAGCAGCTCAGGGACAGGGGTAGAGACCCAGTACTTC. It encodes CASSSGTGVETQYF.

The genes are TRBV15 and TRBJ1-3, with a tentative D call TRBD1 (6 bases). CDR1 is LNHNV, CDR2 YYDKDF, per germline (reference sequence). V dropped 8 bases and J dropped 3 bases, with 8 bases sitting between them. This CDR3 region has 12 residues. The CDR3 is CATQGNGNTIYF. The CDR3 DNA reads TGTGCCACCCAGGGGAATGGAAACACCATATATTTT.

This chain connects TRBV10-1 to TRBJ1-5; 7 bases agree with TRBD1. Per germline, CDR1 WNHNN and CDR2 SYGVQD (reference sequence). The ends lost 9 bases at V and 6 bases at J; junction bases unmatched: 8. The CDR3 runs to 13 residues. CDR3 coding DNA: TGCGCCAGTAGACAGGGTGGGACTCAGCCCCAGCATTTT. It encodes CASRQGGTQPQHF.

J is TRBJ1-2 and V is TRBV29-1; TRBD1 matches 8 bases. Germline V gives CDR1 SQVTM, CDR2 ANQGSEA. The V and J ends lost 0 bases and 2 bases, in that order; junction bases with no gene match: 8. The CDR3 is made up of 16 amino acids. CDR3 bases: TGCAGCGTTGAAGAAAGGTTAGGACAGGGAAACTATGGCTACACCTTC. It codes for CSVEERLGQGNYGYTF.

The V gene is TRBV4-1, the J gene TRBJ1-5; D is possibly TRBD1 (6 bases). V was shortened by 3 bases and J by 5 bases, with 14 bases between the two germline ends. Germline loops: CDR1 MGHRA, CDR2 YSYEKL. The CDR3 totals 15 residues. In nucleotides, the CDR3 is TGCGCCAGCAGCCAGTACAGGGCGGAGGATCAGCCCCAGCATTTT. Protein sequence: CASSQYRAEDQPQHF.

This rearrangement joins TRBV6-5 to TRBJ1-4; perhaps TRBD1 as D (6 bases). Per the germline V gene, CDR1 is MNHEY and CDR2 is SVGAGI. There are 15 residues in the CDR3. The V gene lost 9 bases and the J gene lost 8 bases, with 22 bases spanning the gap. The CDR3: CASQLYRAGEEKLFF. The DNA for the CDR3 is TGTGCCAGTCAACTCTATCGGGCAGGGGAAGAAAAACTGTTTTTT.

As concerns this clone: Other nucleotide sequences in the sample specify the same CDR3. The chain uses TRBV6-5 and TRBJ1-1; the D is unclear. Germline assignment: CDR1 MNHEY and CDR2 SVGAGI. The V end lost 0 bases, the J end lost 2 bases, and 10 bases lay between the germline ends. The CDR3 covers 15 residues. CDR3 coding DNA: TGTGCCAGCAGTTACTCGAGAGATTTAAACACTGAAGCTTTCTTT. This sequence encodes CASSYSRDLNTEAFF.

V gene TRBV7-8 combines with J gene TRBJ1-2, with D perhaps matching TRBD1 (5 bases). The CDR3 runs to 15 residues. Germline values: CDR1 SGHVS, CDR2 FQNEAQ. V was trimmed by 1 base and J by 7 bases, leaving 16 bases between them. The CDR3: CASSLGREGSPGYTF. DNA of the CDR3: TGTGCCAGCAGCTTAGGCAGGGAAGGGTCCCCTGGCTACACCTTC.

The chain combines TRBV29-1 with TRBJ1-2; perhaps TRBD1 as D (6 bases). Germline assignment: CDR1 SQVTM and CDR2 ANQGSEA. Deletions cut 4 bases from V and 4 bases from J, with 10 bases between. The length of the CDR3 is 12 residues. This CDR3 reads CSVAGAAYGYTF. CDR3 coding DNA: TGCAGCGTTGCAGGGGCCGCCTATGGCTACACCTTC.

The chain is built from TRBV2 and TRBJ2-1; D gene uncertain. CDR1 SNHLY and CDR2 FYNNEI come from the germline V gene. The CDR3 is made up of 15 amino acids. Trimming removed 8 bases at V and 5 bases at J, with 19 bases between. CDR3 nucleotide sequence: TGTGCCAGCGCCGCCACTAATCCCCTCAACAATGAGCAGTTCTTC. Translated: CASAATNPLNNEQFF.

About this clone itself: Other DNA sequences in the sample encode the same CDR3. The J gene is TRBJ1-1, the V gene TRBV5-4, with 7 bases that match TRBD1. The CDR3 totals 16 residues. The trim removed 2 bases at V and 1 base at J, leaving 8 bases unmatched. The germline V gene encodes CDR1 SGHNT and CDR2 YYREEE (reference sequence). The CDR3 protein is CASSLLLTGPNTEAFF. CDR3 DNA sequence: TGTGCCAGCAGCTTACTCTTGACAGGGCCGAACACTGAAGCTTTCTTT.

In this sample, this clone turned up once. The rearrangement uses TRBV27 and TRBJ2-7; 7 bases align to TRBD1. This CDR3 comprises 18 residues. Germline CDR1 reads MNHEY; CDR2 reads SMNVEV (reference sequence). The V gene end was trimmed by 6 bases and the J gene end by 1 base; junction bases not matched to a gene: 18. The CDR3 DNA follows: TGTGCCAGCAGGACACTCACTACCCGGGGCAGGGGGTCCTACGAGCAGTACTTC. It translates to CASRTLTTRGRGSYEQYF.

The chain links TRBV10-2 to TRBJ2-3; 9 bases map to TRBD2. The CDR3 totals 17 residues. CDR1 and CDR2 (germline): WSHSY, SAAADI. Losses at the gene ends were 0 bases for V and 6 bases for J; bases not matched to a gene: 10. For the CDR3, the DNA is TGCGCCAGCAGTGAGTCCATGAGCGGGGGGCCCAAGGATACGCAGTATTTT. It specifies CASSESMSGGPKDTQYF.

The rearrangement links TRBV9 to TRBJ2-1; D possibly corresponds to TRBD1 (5 bases). CDR3 length equals 13 residues. The ends were cut back, 0 bases at V and 5 bases at J, with 6 bases in the middle. In germline, CDR1 is SGDLS, CDR2 YYNGEE. The CDR3 protein is CASSVGTHNEQFF. CDR3 coding DNA: TGTGCCAGCAGCGTAGGGACACACAATGAGCAGTTCTTC.

V usage is TRBV5-1 and J usage is TRBJ2-2, with D perhaps matching TRBD2 (6 bases). This CDR3 is built from 15 residues. The V gene lost 0 bases and the J gene lost 6 bases, with 12 bases spanning the gap. From germline, CDR1 is SGHRS and CDR2 YFSETQ. The CDR3 reads CASSLEGPGAGELFF. The CDR3 DNA reads as TGCGCCAGCAGCTTGGAAGGTCCGGGGGCCGGGGAGCTGTTTTTT.

The V and J genes are TRBV19 and TRBJ2-2; 10 bases align to TRBD1. This CDR3 region has 16 residues. V lost 3 bases and J lost 7; bases outside the gene matches: 8. Germline V gene lookup returns CDR1 LNHDA and CDR2 SQIVND (reference sequence). As DNA, the CDR3 is TGTGCCAGTAGTATTGCGACAGGGGGCTGGTTCGGGGAGCTGTTTTTT. Its translation: CASSIATGGWFGELFF.

The V call is TRBV19, the J call TRBJ1-2; 7 bases are shared with TRBD1. This CDR3 comprises 15 residues. With 3 bases clipped from V and 2 bases from J, the junction kept 6 bases outside the gene matches. Germline V gives CDR1 LNHDA, CDR2 SQIVND (reference sequence). DNA of the CDR3: TGTGCCAGTAGTATCCTGACAGGGACAAACTATGGCTACACCTTC. It encodes CASSILTGTNYGYTF.